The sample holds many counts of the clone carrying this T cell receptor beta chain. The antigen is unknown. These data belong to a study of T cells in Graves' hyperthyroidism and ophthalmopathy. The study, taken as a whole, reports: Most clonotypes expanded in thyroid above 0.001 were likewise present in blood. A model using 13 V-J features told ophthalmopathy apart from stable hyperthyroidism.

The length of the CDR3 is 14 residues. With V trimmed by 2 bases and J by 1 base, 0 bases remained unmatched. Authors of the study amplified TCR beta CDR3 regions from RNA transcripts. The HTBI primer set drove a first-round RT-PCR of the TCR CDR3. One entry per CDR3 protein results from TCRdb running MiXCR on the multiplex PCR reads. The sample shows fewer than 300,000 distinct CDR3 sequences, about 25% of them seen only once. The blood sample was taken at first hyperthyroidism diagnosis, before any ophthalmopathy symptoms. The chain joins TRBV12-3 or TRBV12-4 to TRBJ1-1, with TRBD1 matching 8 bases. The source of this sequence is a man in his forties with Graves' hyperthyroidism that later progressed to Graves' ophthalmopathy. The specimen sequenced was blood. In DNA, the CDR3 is TGTGCCAGCAGTTTACAGGGGGCGAACACTGAAGCTTTCTTT. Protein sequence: CASSLQGANTEAFF.